Below, 5 T cell receptor beta chains from the same sample are listed, as sequenced in a study of shared clonotypes between healthy human individuals (dated by TCRdb to the early 2020s). CD8 naive samples were CD45RO-negative cells positively selected for CCR7, giving a CD45RA+CCR7+ population that excluded TemRA cells. The library was made by the immunoSEQ multiplex PCR assay. TCRdb took this table from immuneACCESS and kept in-frame rearrangements with V and J called. Such tables lack part of the clones; where checked against another copy, unresolved V genes explain under half of the gap, and the rest is unexplained. Counted in this sample were about 2 million clones; 85% to 95% of them appeared once. The ten largest clones take up less than 1.5% of the sample. Sequencing used naive CD8+ T cells sorted from blood. This sample's cell subset or site label indicates: CD45RA+CCR7+. The receptors originated from a man younger than 35 in good health.

The chain joins TRBV7-9 to TRBJ1-1; D perhaps matches TRBD1 (6 bases). This CDR3 contains 11 residues. CDR1 and CDR2 (germline): SEHNR, FQNEAQ (reference sequence). Deletions cut 8 bases from V and 6 bases from J, with 10 bases between. CDR3 in DNA: TGTGCCAGCGGTTGGGGGCCTGAAGCTTTCTTT. Translating it yields CASGWGPEAFF.

This clone was detected once. This sample also contains other DNA sequences that code for the same CDR3. This chain uses TRBV6-5 with TRBJ1-2; D is possibly TRBD1 (6 bases). Germline V gene lookup returns CDR1 MNHEY and CDR2 SVGAGI. The CDR3 is 15 residues long. Trimming removed 0 bases from V and 0 bases from J, with 8 bases in between. CDR3 region: CASSYSGDTNYGYTF. The DNA of the CDR3 is TGTGCCAGCAGTTACTCGGGGGACACTAACTATGGCTACACCTTC.

V and J are TRBV6-5 and TRBJ2-3; 11 bases agree with TRBD2. Germline V CDR1 and CDR2: MNHEY, SVGAGI. After removal of 5 bases from V and 4 bases from J, the junction contained 5 bases not matched to a gene. CDR3 size: 15 residues. CDR3 DNA: TGTGCCAGCAGTAATCTAGCGGGAGGCGCAGATACGCAGTATTTT. This encodes CASSNLAGGADTQYF.

This chain uses TRBV11-1 with TRBJ2-7, with a tentative D call TRBD1 (6 bases). V lost 4 bases to trimming and J lost 0 bases, with 13 bases between them. The CDR3 contains 15 residues. Germline assignment: CDR1 SGHAT and CDR2 FQDESV (reference sequence). The CDR3 protein is CASSSLRDNSYEQYF. The CDR3 DNA reads TGTGCCAGCAGCTCCCTCCGGGACAACTCCTACGAGCAGTACTTC.

This chain links TRBV27 with TRBJ1-2, with unresolved D. V was clipped by 5 bases and J by 4 bases, with 11 bases between them. Germline V gene lookup returns CDR1 MNHEY and CDR2 SMNVEV (reference sequence). The CDR3 extends over 13 amino acids. As DNA, the CDR3 is TGTGCCAGCAGTATAGGACCGCTCTATGGCTACACCTTC. Its protein product is CASSIGPLYGYTF.